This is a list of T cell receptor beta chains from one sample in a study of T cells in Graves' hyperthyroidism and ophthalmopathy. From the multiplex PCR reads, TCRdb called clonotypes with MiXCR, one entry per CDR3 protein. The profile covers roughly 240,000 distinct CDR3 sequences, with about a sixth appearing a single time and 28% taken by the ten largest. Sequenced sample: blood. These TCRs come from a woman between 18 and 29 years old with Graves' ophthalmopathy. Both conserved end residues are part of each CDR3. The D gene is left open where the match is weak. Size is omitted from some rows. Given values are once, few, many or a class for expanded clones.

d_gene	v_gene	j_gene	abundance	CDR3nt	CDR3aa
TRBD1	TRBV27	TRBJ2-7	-	TGTGCCAGCAGTTTGATCGGGACAGGGCCCACTCGGGGATACTCCTACGAGCAGTACTTC	CASSLIGTGPTRGYSYEQYF
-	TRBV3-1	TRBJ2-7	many	TGTGCCAGCAGCCAAGGAAGGAGCCTAGCCAGCTACGAGCAGTACTTC	CASSQGRSLASYEQYF
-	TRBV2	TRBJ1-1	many	TGTGCCAGCGCCAGGGAACTCCACACTGAAGCTTTCTTT	CASARELHTEAFF
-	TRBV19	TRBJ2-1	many	TGTGCCAGTAGTAGTGACGAGGGTTGGCAGATCGATGAGCAGTTCTTC	CASSSDEGWQIDEQFF
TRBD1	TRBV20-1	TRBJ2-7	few	TGCAGTGCTAGAGACCCGAACAGGGGGTACGGGCAGTACTTC	CSARDPNRGYGQYF
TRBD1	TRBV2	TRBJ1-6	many	TGTGCCAGCGGGAGGACAGGCGCCTATAATTCACCCCTCCACTTT	CASGRTGAYNSPLHF
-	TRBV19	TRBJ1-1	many	TGTGCCAGTAGTATGGGGGCGAGCGGGAGCACTGAAGCTTTCTTT	CASSMGASGSTEAFF
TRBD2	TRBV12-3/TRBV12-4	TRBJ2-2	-	TGTGCCAGCAGTGCAACTAGCGGGCCCCATGGGGAGCTGTTTTTT	CASSATSGPHGELFF
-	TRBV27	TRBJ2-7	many	TGTGCCAGCAGCCCCTTCTTAGCCTACGAGCAGTACTTC	CASSPFLAYEQYF
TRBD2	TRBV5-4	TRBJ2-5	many	TGTGCCAGCAGCCTCAGACTAGCATCAGTCTCGGAGACCCAGTACTTC	CASSLRLASVSETQYF
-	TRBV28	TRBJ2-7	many	TGTGCCAGCATCGACGGAGGCTCCTACGAGCAGTACTTC	CASIDGGSYEQYF
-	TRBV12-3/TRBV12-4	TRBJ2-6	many	TGTGCCACCTATGGAGACAGGCGCTCTGGGGCCAACGTCCTGACTTTC	CATYGDRRSGANVLTF
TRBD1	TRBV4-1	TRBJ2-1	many	TGCGCCAGCAGCCAAGCGGGGTCACCGGGACAGGGGGATAATGAGCAGTTCTTC	CASSQAGSPGQGDNEQFF
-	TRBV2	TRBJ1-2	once	TGTGCCAGCAGTCAAACCACTAACTATGGCTACACCTTC	CASSQTTNYGYTF
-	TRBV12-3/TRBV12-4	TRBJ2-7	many	TGTGCCAGCAGCTATACGGACAGTTCCTACGAGCAGTACTTC	CASSYTDSSYEQYF
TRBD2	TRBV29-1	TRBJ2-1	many	TGCAGCGTTGTGAGCGGGAGGCTGCACAATGAGCAGTTCTTC	CSVVSGRLHNEQFF
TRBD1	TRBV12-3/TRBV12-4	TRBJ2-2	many	TGTGCCAGCAGCCCGGGACAGGGGTTAAACGGGGAGCTGTTTTTT	CASSPGQGLNGELFF
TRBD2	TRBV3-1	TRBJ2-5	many	TGTGCCAGCAGCCAAGGGCTAGCGGGGCGAGAGACCCAGTACTTC	CASSQGLAGRETQYF
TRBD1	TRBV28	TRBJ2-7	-	TGTGCCAGCAGTTCTCTCGGGACAGGGGCCCACGAGCAGTACTTC	CASSSLGTGAHEQYF
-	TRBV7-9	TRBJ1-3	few	TGTGCCAGCAGCCTCCCTCTGGCCTCTGGAAACACCATATATTTT	CASSLPLASGNTIYF
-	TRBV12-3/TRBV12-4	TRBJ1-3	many	TGTGCCAGCAGTTCGATGGATTGGACTGGAAACACCATATATTTT	CASSSMDWTGNTIYF
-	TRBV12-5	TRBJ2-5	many	TGTGCTAGTGGTTTGGTTCTGGGCGGAAGGGGGGAGACCCAGTACTTC	CASGLVLGGRGETQYF
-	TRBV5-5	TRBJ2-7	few	TGTGCCAGCAGCCCGACTATTAAAGAGGGATCCTACGAGCAGTACTTC	CASSPTIKEGSYEQYF
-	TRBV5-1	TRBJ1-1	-	TGCGCCAGCAGCCCCGCAGGGAGAACAGACACTGAAGCTTTCTTT	CASSPAGRTDTEAFF
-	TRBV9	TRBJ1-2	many	TGTGCCAGCAGCGTGTTTACACAGCCTACCTATGGCTACACCTTC	CASSVFTQPTYGYTF
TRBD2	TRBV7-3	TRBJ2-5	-	TGTGCCAGCAGCTTCAGCGGGAGGGCCTCAGAGACCCAGTACTTC	CASSFSGRASETQYF
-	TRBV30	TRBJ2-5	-	TGTGCCTGGAGTGGATCTTTCGATTTCGAAGAGACCCAGTACTTC	CAWSGSFDFEETQYF
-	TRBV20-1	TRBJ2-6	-	TGCAGTGCGTATAGCGCTGGGGCCAACGTCCTGACTTTC	CSAYSAGANVLTF
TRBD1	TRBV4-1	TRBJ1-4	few	TGCGCCAGCAGCCACCCCGGGGCAGGGGGCGCAGAACTGTTTTTT	CASSHPGAGGAELFF
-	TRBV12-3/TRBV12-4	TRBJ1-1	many	TGTGCCAGCAGTTTGACGGCGAAAAACACTGAAGCTTTCTTT	CASSLTAKNTEAFF
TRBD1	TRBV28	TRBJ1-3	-	TGTGCCAGCAGGATGTGGGCAGGGGGTGGAAACACCATATATTTT	CASRMWAGGGNTIYF
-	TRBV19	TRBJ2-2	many	TGTGCCAGTAGTAGCGGGCGGGCTAGCGAGCCCCGGACCGGGGAGCTGTTTTTT	CASSSGRASEPRTGELFF
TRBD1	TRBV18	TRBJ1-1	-	TGTGCCAGCTCGCGACAGGGGGCTTCTGAAGCTTTCTTT	CASSRQGASEAFF
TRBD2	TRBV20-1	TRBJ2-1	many	TGCAGTGCTAGAGGGACTAGCGGACCTTCCTACAATGAGCAGTTCTTC	CSARGTSGPSYNEQFF
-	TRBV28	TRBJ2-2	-	TGTGCCAGCAGTCCCTCGATGGGTCTCGGGGAGCTGTTTTTT	CASSPSMGLGELFF
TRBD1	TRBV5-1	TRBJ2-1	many	TGCGCCAGCAGCTTGGCCGTTCGGGACAGGGTACGGAATGAGCAGTTCTTC	CASSLAVRDRVRNEQFF
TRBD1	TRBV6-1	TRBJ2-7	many	TGTGCCAGCAGTGAACCTGGGACAGGGGCCTACGAGCAGTACTTC	CASSEPGTGAYEQYF
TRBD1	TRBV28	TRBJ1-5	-	TGTGCCAGCAGTTCTCTCGGGACAGATGATAGCAATCAGCCCCAGCATTTT	CASSSLGTDDSNQPQHF
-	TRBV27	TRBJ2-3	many	TGTGCCAGCAAAGACATCTTAAACACAGATACGCAGTATTTT	CASKDILNTDTQYF
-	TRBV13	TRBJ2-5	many	TGTGCCAGCAGCTTAGTAGGAGAGACCCAGTACTTC	CASSLVGETQYF
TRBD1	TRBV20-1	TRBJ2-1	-	TGCAGTGCTATGGAAGGGGGCGGGTACAATGAGCAGTTCTTC	CSAMEGGGYNEQFF
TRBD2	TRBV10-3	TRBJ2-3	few	TGTGCCATCAGTGAGCCTAGCGGGGGGGCTGAAGATACGCAGTATTTT	CAISEPSGGAEDTQYF